This TCR beta chain was documented in a study of blood T cells in healthy people across ages. As for the study in general: Template switching picked up about one barcoded beta molecule for each two T cells.

Samples each yielded at least 6 micrograms of total RNA. Then a second PCR, running about 6 to 12 cycles, was carried out with a sample-barcoded 5' primer and a J-beta primer mix. Via MiXCR, TCRdb re-called the 5' RACE reads, giving one row per CDR3 protein. This table has 700,000 to 1,000,000 distinct CDR3 sequences, approximately 44% appearing once. Material: blood. The TCR originated in a man between 60 and 70 years old in good health.

CDR3 protein: CASSIASFYEQYF. The CDR3 nucleotides are TGTGCCAGCTCAATAGCTAGCTTCTACGAGCAGTACTTC. This chain uses TRBV18 with TRBJ2-4; TRBD2 is a possible D gene (5 bases). The tail of the sequence fits TRBJ2-7 better, so the J call may be wrong. The CDR3 has 13 amino acids. Germline CDR1 reads KGHSH; CDR2 reads LQKENI.